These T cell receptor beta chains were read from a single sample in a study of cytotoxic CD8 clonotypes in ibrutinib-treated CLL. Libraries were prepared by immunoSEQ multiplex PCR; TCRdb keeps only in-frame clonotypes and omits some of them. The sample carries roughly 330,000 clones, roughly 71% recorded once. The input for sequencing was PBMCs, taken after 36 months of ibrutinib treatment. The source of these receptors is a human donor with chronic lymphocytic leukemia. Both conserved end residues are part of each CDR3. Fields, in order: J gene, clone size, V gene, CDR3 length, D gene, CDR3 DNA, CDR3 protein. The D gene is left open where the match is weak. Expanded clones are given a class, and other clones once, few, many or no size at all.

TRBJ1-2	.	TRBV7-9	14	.	TGTGCCAGCAGCTTAATACTCGGCAACTATGGCTACACCTTC	CASSLILGNYGYTF
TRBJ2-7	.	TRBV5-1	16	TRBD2	TGCGCCAGCAGCACCATCCCACTAGCGCAAGCCTCCGAGCAGTACTTC	CASSTIPLAQASEQYF
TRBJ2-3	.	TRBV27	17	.	TGTGCCAGCAGATTACAATTACGCCCCCGTAGCACAGATACGCAGTATTTT	CASRLQLRPRSTDTQYF
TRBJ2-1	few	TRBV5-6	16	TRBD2	TGTGCCAGCAGCGCCAGAGTTTTACTAGCGGACAATGAGCAGTTCTTC	CASSARVLLADNEQFF
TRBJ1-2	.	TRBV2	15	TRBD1	TGTGCCAGCAGTTCGGGACAGGGTATGGGTTATGGCTACACCTTC	CASSSGQGMGYGYTF
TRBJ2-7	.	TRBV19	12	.	TGTGCCAGTAGTATCCAGGGAGGACGGTTGTACTTC	CASSIQGGRLYF
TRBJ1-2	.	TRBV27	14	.	TGTGCCAGCAGTCAGACACCGTGGGGCTATGGCTACACCTTC	CASSQTPWGYGYTF
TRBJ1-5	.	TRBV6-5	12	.	TGTGCCAGCAGTCGCAGGGCTCAGCCCCAGCATTTT	CASSRRAQPQHF
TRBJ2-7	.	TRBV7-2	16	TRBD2	TGTGCCAGCAGCTTAAAAGTCTCAGCGGGACCCTACGAGCAGTACTTC	CASSLKVSAGPYEQYF
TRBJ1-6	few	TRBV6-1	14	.	TGTGCCAGCACGAGGGTGTTGGGGAATTCACCCCTCCACTTT	CASTRVLGNSPLHF
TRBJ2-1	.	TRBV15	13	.	TGTGCCACCAGCCGGACTGTTGGCAATGAGCAGTTCTTC	CATSRTVGNEQFF
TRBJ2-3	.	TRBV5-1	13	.	TGCGCCAGCAGCGCCGGCTGGTCAGATACGCAGTATTTT	CASSAGWSDTQYF
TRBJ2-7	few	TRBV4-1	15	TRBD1	TGCGCCAGCAGCCACCGACAGGGGGCCCTCTACGAGCAGTACTTC	CASSHRQGALYEQYF
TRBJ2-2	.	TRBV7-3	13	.	TGTGCCAGCAGCATCACAAGGACCGGGGAGCTGTTTTTT	CASSITRTGELFF
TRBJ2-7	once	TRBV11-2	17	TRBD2	TGTGCCAGCAGCCCCCGGCTAGCGGGGGCCCTGAGGGACGAGCAGTACTTC	CASSPRLAGALRDEQYF
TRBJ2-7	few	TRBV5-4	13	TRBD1	TGTGCCATTGGGACAGGCGTCGAGGGCGAGCAGTACTTC	CAIGTGVEGEQYF
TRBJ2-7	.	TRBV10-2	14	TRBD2	TGCGCCACCCGGACTAGCGGGTTGCCCTACGAGCAGTACTTC	CATRTSGLPYEQYF
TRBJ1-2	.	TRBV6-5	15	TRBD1	TGTGCCAGCAGTCCCCGGGACAGGGACCCGGGGGGCTACACCTTC	CASSPRDRDPGGYTF
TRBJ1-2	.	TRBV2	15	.	TGTGCCAGCAGTGACCCCGGGACAAGCAACTATGGCTACACCTTC	CASSDPGTSNYGYTF
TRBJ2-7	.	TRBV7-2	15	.	TGTGCCAGCAGCTTAGGACTAGGAAGTAGCGACGAGCAGTACTTC	CASSLGLGSSDEQYF
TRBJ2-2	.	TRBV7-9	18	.	TGTGCCAGCAGCTCCATAGGTCCTACAGGGAATCTAGCCGGGGAGCTGTTTTTT	CASSSIGPTGNLAGELFF
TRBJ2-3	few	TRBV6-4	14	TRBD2	TGTGCCAGCAGTTCTAGCGGGGGGCCAGATACGCAGTATTTT	CASSSSGGPDTQYF
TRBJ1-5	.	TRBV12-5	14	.	TGTGCTAGTGGGCTGGGGGGGGTGGATCAGCCCCAGCATTTT	CASGLGGVDQPQHF
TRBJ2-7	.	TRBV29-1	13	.	TGCAGCGTTGAAGGCGGGGAGACCTACGAGCAGTACTTC	CSVEGGETYEQYF
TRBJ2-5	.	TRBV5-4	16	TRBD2	TGTGCCAGCAGCTTGGCTGTCCGGGGACTAGGGGAGACCCAGTACTTC	CASSLAVRGLGETQYF
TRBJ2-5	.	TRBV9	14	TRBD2	TGTGCCAGCAGCGTTGCTAGCGGGCAAGAGACCCAGTACTTC	CASSVASGQETQYF
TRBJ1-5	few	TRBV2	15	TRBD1	TGTGCCAGCACAGGGGGCGCTTATGGCAATCAGCCCCAGCATTTT	CASTGGAYGNQPQHF
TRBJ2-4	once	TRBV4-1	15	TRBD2	TGCGCCAGCAGCCAAGTATCAGCGGGGGGGCACATTCAGTACTTC	CASSQVSAGGHIQYF
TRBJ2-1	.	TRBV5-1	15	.	TGCGCCAGCAGCTTGGGGACGGTCTCCTACAATGAGCAGTTCTTC	CASSLGTVSYNEQFF
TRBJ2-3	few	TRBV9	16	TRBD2	TGTGCCAGCAGCGTCCTCCTAGCGGCTAGCACAGATACGCAGTATTTT	CASSVLLAASTDTQYF
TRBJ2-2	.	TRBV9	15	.	TGTGCCAGCAGCGTAGACGGGTGGAACACCGGGGAGCTGTTTTTT	CASSVDGWNTGELFF
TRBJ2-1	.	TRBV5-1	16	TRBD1	TGCGCCAGCAGCGCCGGATCGACAGGGTATTATTATGAGCAGTTCTTC	CASSAGSTGYYYEQFF
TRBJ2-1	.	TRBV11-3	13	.	TGTGCCAGCAGCCCCAGCTCCTACAATGAGCAGTTCTTC	CASSPSSYNEQFF
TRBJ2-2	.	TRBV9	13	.	TGTGCCAGCAGCGGTAGGGCCACCGGGGAGCTGTTTTTT	CASSGRATGELFF
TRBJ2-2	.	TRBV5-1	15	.	TGCGCCAGCAGCGCCGACACTTCGAACACCGGGGAGCTGTTTTTT	CASSADTSNTGELFF
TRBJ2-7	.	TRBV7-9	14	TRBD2	TGTGCCAGCAGCCCAAATAGCGGGTCCTACGAGCAGTACTTC	CASSPNSGSYEQYF
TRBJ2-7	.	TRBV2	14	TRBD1	TGTGCCAGCAGAGGAGGACAGGGCCTCTACGAGCAGTACTTC	CASRGGQGLYEQYF
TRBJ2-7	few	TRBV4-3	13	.	TGCGCCAGCAGCCGCGATCCGGGACTTGAGCAGTACTTC	CASSRDPGLEQYF
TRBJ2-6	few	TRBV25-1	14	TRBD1	TGTGCCAGCAGAACAGGGGCTGGGGCCAACGTCCTGACTTTC	CASRTGAGANVLTF
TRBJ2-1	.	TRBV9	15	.	TGTGCCAGCAGTAGTCCCGGACAGATCTACAATGAGCAGTTCTTC	CASSSPGQIYNEQFF